This T cell receptor beta chain appears in the sequencing data of a study of blood T cell repertoires in COVID-19. Study as a whole: From the United States, Italy and Spain came samples of acute and convalescent COVID-19. Nucleic acid was either cDNA or gDNA, and it came from T cells, B-cell-depleted T cells, or PBMCs.

Per the original data handling: Amplification from reference gene primers served as the basis for estimated nucleated cell counts. TCRdb's table, derived via immunoSEQ multiplex PCR, lists solely in-frame clones and lacks some. That table supplies the V and J calls and clone size; D and trimming were determined from the DNA. The sample carries about 280,000 clones, 86% recorded once. This CDR3 is built from 15 residues. Germline assignment: CDR1 LNHNV and CDR2 YYDKDF (reference sequence). With 7 bases clipped from V and 4 bases from J, the junction kept 8 bases outside the gene matches. This TCR came from a woman in her twenties or thirties with active or convalescent COVID-19. The sequenced sample consisted of peripheral blood. The chain recombines TRBV15 with TRBJ2-3; 10 nucleotides line up with TRBD2. CDR3 DNA: TGTGCCACCACTAAGCGGGGGGGCGTAGCAGATACGCAGTATTTT. Translation gives CATTKRGGVADTQYF.